These 14 T cell receptor beta chains originate from one sample sequenced in a study of beta chain features in type 1 diabetes (dated by TCRdb to about 2018). Overall study outcomes, separate from this receptor: Type 1 diabetes patients showed a moderate but significant shortening of TCRB CDR3 length in all four CD4+ subsets.

Libraries were built with the immunoSEQ multiplex PCR assay. All of the isolated RNA was reverse transcribed with the High Capacity cDNA Reverse Transcription Kit, so expressed TCRB transcripts were sequenced. TCRdb's version of the immuneACCESS table is confined to in-frame rearrangements and falls short of the full clone set. An unresolved V gene accounts for under half of the shortfall where checked; the remainder is of unknown origin. In all, the sample holds 200,000 to 300,000 clones, and around 13% of those were seen once. Jointly, the top ten make up about 0.02% of the sample. These receptors lack a known antigen. Sample: naive CD4+ T cells from blood. Sample cell subset or site, as interpreted from the label and publication: true naive CD4+ T cells. These receptors all come from a man aged 25 to 40 with type 1 diabetes.

This clone has a handful of counts. The V and J genes are TRBV4-1 and TRBJ2-1, with a tentative D call TRBD1 (5 bases). V was shortened by 0 bases and J by 7 bases, with 16 bases between the two germline ends. CDR1 is MGHRA, CDR2 YSYEKL, per germline. This CDR3 is 16 amino acids long. The CDR3, as DNA: TGCGCCAGCAGCCAAGATCCGAAGAGAAAGGGGAATGAGCAGTTCTTC. Amino acids: CASSQDPKRKGNEQFF.

The chain joins TRBV7-9 to TRBJ2-5, with 16 nucleotides matching TRBD2. J gave up 5 bases and V 2 bases, and 11 bases lay outside the gene matches. Germline V CDR1 and CDR2: SEHNR, FQNEAQ (reference sequence). The CDR3 is made up of 19 amino acids. CDR3: CASSLWTGTSGGARETQYF. In DNA, the CDR3 is TGTGCCAGCAGCTTATGGACCGGGACTAGCGGGGGGGCCCGGGAGACCCAGTACTTC.

The chain couples TRBV6-6 to TRBJ2-5; TRBD2 matches at 9 bases. The germline CDR1 and CDR2 sequences are MNHNY and SVGAGI (reference sequence). With V trimmed by 11 bases and J by 5 bases, 12 bases remained unmatched. CDR3 length: 14 residues. The CDR3 DNA follows: TGTGCCTCATACGCCGGTAGCGGGAGTGAGACCCAGTACTTC. This encodes CASYAGSGSETQYF.

This clone was counted between two and nine times. The chain carries TRBV2 and TRBJ2-3; D gene unclear. Germline V CDR1 and CDR2: SNHLY, FYNNEI. V was cut by 7 bases and J by 5 bases, with 7 bases left in between. The CDR3 contains 11 residues. The CDR3 reads CASTLKDTQYF. CDR3 bases: TGTGCCAGCACCTTAAAAGATACGCAGTATTTT.

The J gene is TRBJ2-7, the V gene TRBV25-1; 7 bases fit TRBD1. The germline V gene has CDR1 MGHDK and CDR2 SYGVNS. The CDR3 sequence is 16 residues long. After removal of 0 bases from V and 5 bases from J, the junction contained 10 bases not matched to a gene. CDR3 bases: TGTGCCAGCAGTGAATATTCCCGACAGGGCGGTGACGAGCAGTACTTC. Translation gives CASSEYSRQGGDEQYF.

The DNA for the CDR3 is TGTGCTATCGGAGGAGCGGCCTACGAGCAGTACTTC. As protein: CAIGGAAYEQYF. The chain couples TRBV2 to TRBJ2-7, with a weak D call TRBD2 (5 bases). The CDR3 runs 12 residues. CDR1 is SNHLY, CDR2 FYNNEI, per germline.

The rearrangement links TRBV5-4 to TRBJ2-2, with D perhaps matching TRBD1 (6 bases). CDR1 is SGHNT and CDR2 is YYREEE in the germline V gene (reference sequence). The CDR3 is made up of 14 amino acids. V lost 4 bases to trimming and J lost 6 bases, with 13 bases between them. CDR3 bases: TGTGCCAGCAGCCTCCAAACAGGGTCCGGGGAGCTGTTTTTT. Its translation: CASSLQTGSGELFF.

This clone was recorded a few times. The V call is TRBV9, the J call TRBJ1-1, with D perhaps TRBD1 (6 bases). The CDR3 sequence is 14 residues long. V shed 4 bases and J shed 3 bases, with 13 bases lying between them. Germline assignment: CDR1 SGDLS and CDR2 YYNGEE. CDR3 sequence: CASSQTGKYTEAFF. CDR3 coding DNA: TGTGCCAGCAGCCAAACAGGGAAGTACACTGAAGCTTTCTTT.

This clone appeared a few times. The chain recombines TRBV29-1 with TRBJ1-2; maybe TRBD1 (5 bases). Germline assignment: CDR1 SQVTM and CDR2 ANQGSEA. CDR3 length equals 12 residues. V lost 6 bases and J 8 bases, leaving 16 bases between the germline ends. As DNA, the CDR3 is TGCAGCGTCCCGAAACGGGGGAACGGCTACACCTTC. Protein product: CSVPKRGNGYTF.

This clone has a handful of counts. The CDR3 DNA is TGCGCCAGCAGCCAAAGGGGGAGGGTCTATGGCTACACCTTC. It codes for CASSQRGRVYGYTF. The chain uses TRBV4-1 and TRBJ1-2; D is perhaps TRBD1 (6 bases). The ends were cut back, 2 bases at V and 4 bases at J, with 11 bases in the middle. This CDR3 is built from 14 residues. Per germline, CDR1 MGHRA and CDR2 YSYEKL.

V gene TRBV25-1 combines with J gene TRBJ1-2; TRBD1 is a possible D gene (5 bases). The CDR3 spans 14 residues. V lost 3 bases to trimming and J lost 4 bases, with 12 bases between them. CDR1 is MGHDK, CDR2 SYGVNS, per germline. CDR3 amino acids: CASSDTGSFYGYTF. The CDR3 nucleotides read TGTGCCAGCAGTGACACAGGCAGTTTCTATGGCTACACCTTC.

This CDR3 reads CASSEFGLAGGYNEQFF. The CDR3 DNA reads as TGCGCCAGCAGTGAGTTTGGACTAGCGGGAGGGTACAATGAGCAGTTCTTC. The gene calls are TRBV10-2 and TRBJ2-1, with TRBD2 matching over 15 bases. V lost 1 base and J lost 4; bases outside the gene matches: 2. CDR3 length: 17 residues. CDR1 is WSHSY, CDR2 SAAADI, per germline.

This clone was observed a handful of times. This sequence joins TRBV7-9 and TRBJ2-3, with a possible D match to TRBD2 (6 bases). This CDR3 has 14 residues. The ends were cut back, 4 bases at V and 1 base at J, with 9 bases in the middle. In germline, CDR1 is SEHNR, CDR2 FQNEAQ (reference sequence). This CDR3 reads CASSSGGRTDTQYF. In DNA, the CDR3 is TGTGCCAGCAGCTCCGGGGGTCGCACAGATACGCAGTATTTT. The entire variable domain, with the rest obtained from reference TRBV7-9 and TRBJ2-3, is as follows: DTGVSQNPRHKITKRGQNVTFRCDPISEHNRLYWYRQTLGQGPEFLTYFQNEAQLEKSRLLSDRFSAERPKGSFSTLEIQRTEQGDSAMYLCASSSGGRTDTQYFGPGTRLTVL.

The chain has TRBV30 and TRBJ1-2, with TRBD1 matching 9 bases. Germline CDR1 reads GTSNPN; CDR2 reads SVGIG (reference sequence). V dropped 6 bases and J dropped 4; count of bases not matched to a gene: 6. The CDR3 spans 13 residues. The CDR3 sequence: CACRTGVGYGYTF. The CDR3, as DNA: TGTGCCTGCCGGACAGGGGTGGGCTATGGCTACACCTTC.